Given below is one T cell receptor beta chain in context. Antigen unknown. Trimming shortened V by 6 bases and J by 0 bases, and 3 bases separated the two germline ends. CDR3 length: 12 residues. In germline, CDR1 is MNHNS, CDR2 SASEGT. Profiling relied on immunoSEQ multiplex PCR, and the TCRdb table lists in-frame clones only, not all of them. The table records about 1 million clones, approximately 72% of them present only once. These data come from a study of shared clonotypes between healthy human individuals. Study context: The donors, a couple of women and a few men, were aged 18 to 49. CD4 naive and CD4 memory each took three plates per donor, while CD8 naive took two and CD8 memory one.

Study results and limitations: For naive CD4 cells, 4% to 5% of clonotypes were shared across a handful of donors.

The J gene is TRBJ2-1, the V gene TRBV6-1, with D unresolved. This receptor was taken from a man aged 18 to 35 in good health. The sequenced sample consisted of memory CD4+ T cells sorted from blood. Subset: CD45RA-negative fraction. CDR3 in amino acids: CASRGSYNEQFF. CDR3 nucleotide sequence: TGTGCCAGCAGAGGCTCCTACAATGAGCAGTTCTTC.